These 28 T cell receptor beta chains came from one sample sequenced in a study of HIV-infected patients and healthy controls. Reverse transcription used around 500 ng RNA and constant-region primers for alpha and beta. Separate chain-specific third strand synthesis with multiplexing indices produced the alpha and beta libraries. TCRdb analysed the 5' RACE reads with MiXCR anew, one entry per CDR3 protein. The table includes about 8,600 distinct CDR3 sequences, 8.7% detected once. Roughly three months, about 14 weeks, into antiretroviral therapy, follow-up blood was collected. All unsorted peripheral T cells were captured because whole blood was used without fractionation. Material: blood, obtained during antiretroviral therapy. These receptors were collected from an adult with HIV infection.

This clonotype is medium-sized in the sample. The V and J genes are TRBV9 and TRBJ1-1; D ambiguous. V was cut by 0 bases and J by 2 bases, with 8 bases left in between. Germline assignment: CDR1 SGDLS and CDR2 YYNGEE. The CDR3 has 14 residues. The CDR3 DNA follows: TGTGCCAGCAGCGTAGGATGGGGAAACACTGAAGCTTTCTTT. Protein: CASSVGWGNTEAFF.

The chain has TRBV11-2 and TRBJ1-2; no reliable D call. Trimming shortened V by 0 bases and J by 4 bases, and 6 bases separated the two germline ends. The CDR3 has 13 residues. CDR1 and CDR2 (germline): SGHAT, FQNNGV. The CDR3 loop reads CASSLDRAYGYTF. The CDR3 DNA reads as TGTGCCAGCAGCTTAGATCGGGCCTATGGCTACACCTTC.

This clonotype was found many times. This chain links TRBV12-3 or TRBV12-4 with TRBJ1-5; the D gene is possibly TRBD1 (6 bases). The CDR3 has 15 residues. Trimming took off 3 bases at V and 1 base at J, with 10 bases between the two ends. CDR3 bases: TGTGCCAGCAGTTTTAGGGGGGGGAGCAATCAGCCCCAGCATTTT. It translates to CASSFRGGSNQPQHF.

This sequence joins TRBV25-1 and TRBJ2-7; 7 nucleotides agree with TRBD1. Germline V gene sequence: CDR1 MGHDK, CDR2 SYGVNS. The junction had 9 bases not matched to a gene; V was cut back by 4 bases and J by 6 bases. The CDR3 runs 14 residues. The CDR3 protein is CASSGDRELTEQYF. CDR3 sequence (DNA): TGTGCCAGCAGTGGAGACAGGGAATTGACCGAGCAGTACTTC.

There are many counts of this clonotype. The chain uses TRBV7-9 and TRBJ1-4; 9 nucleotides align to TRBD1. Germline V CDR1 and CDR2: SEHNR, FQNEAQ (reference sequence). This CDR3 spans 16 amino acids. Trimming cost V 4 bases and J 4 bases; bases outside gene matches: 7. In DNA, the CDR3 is TGTGCCAGCAGCTCACCGGGACAGGGCGTTAATGAAAAACTGTTTTTT. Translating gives CASSSPGQGVNEKLFF.

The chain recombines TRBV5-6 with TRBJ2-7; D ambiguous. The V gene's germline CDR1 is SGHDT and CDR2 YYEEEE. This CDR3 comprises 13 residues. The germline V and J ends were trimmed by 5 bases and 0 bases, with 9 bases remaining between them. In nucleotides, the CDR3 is TGTGCCAGCAGTCTCAGTCCCTCCTACGAGCAGTACGTC. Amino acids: CASSLSPSYEQYV.

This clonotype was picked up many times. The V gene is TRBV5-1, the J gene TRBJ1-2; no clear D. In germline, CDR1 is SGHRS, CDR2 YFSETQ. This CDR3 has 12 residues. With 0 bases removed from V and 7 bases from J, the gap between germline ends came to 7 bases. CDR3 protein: CASSLEGFGYTF. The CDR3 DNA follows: TGCGCCAGCAGCTTGGAGGGATTTGGCTACACCTTC.

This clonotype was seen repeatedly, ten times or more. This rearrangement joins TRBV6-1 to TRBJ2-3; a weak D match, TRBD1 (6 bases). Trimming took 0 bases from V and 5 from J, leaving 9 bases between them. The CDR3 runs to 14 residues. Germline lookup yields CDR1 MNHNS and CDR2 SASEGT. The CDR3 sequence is CASSEAYRVDTQYF. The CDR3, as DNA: TGTGCCAGCAGTGAAGCGTACAGGGTAGATACGCAGTATTTT.

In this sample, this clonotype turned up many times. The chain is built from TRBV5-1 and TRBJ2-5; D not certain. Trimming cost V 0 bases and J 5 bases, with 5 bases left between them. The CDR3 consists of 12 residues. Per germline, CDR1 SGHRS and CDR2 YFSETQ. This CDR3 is CASSLDWETQYF. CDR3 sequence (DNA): TGCGCCAGCAGCTTGGACTGGGAGACCCAGTACTTC.

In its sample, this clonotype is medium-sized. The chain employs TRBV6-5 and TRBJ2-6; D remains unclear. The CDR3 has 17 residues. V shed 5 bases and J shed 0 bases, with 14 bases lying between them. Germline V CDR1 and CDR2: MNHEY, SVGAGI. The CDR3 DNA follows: TGTGCCAGCAGTCGAAGAGGACGGAGCTCTGGGGCCAACGTCCTGACTTTC. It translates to CASSRRGRSSGANVLTF.

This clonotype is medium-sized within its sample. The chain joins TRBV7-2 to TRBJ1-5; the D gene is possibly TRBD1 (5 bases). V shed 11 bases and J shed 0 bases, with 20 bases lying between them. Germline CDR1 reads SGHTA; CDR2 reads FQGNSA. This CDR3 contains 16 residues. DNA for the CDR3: TGTGCCGGAATCCCGGGGACGGAGTATAGCAATCAGCCCCAGCATTTT. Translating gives CAGIPGTEYSNQPQHF.

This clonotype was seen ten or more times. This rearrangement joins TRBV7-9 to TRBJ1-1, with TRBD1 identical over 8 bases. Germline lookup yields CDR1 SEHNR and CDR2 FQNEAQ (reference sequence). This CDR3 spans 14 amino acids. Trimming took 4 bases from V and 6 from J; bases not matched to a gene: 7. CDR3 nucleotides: TGTGCCAGCAGCTCCGGGACAGGATTTTCTGAAGCTTTCTTT. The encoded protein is CASSSGTGFSEAFF.

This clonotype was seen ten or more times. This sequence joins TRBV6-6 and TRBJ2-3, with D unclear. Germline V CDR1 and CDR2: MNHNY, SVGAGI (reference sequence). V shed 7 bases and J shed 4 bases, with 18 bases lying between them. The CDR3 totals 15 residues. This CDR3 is CASTKTQQGADTQYF. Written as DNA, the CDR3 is TGTGCCAGCACTAAGACACAACAAGGCGCAGATACGCAGTATTTT.

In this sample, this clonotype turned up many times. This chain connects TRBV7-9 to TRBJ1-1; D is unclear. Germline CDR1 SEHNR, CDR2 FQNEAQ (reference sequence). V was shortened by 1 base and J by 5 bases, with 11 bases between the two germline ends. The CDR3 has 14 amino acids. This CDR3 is CASSLGHLGTEAFF. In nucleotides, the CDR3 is TGTGCCAGCAGCTTAGGACACCTCGGAACTGAAGCTTTCTTT.

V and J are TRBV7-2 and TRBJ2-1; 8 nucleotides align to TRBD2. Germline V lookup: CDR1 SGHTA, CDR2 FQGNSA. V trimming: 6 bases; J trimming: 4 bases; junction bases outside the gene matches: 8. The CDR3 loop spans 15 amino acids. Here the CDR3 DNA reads TGTGCCAGCAGTTCCACTAGCGGACAATACAATGAGCAGTTCTTC. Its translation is CASSSTSGQYNEQFF.

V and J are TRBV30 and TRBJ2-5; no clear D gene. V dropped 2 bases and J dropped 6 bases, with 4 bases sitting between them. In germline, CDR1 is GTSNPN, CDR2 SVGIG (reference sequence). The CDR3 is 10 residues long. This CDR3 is CAWSRQTQYF. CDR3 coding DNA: TGTGCCTGGAGTAGGCAGACCCAGTACTTC.

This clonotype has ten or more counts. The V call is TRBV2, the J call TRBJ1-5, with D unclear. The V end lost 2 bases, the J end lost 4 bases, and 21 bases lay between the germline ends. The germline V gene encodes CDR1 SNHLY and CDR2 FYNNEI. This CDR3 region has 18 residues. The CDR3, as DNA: TGTGCCAGCAGTGAAACTGGGGTTTACGGAGCGGCTAATCAGCCCCAGCATTTT. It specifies CASSETGVYGAANQPQHF.

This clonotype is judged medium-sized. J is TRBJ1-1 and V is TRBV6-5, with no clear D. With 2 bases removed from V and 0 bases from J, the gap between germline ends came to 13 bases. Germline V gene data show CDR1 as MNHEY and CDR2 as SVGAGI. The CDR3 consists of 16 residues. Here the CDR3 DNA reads TGTGCCAGCAGTTACCGGGAGGTTGGGATGAACACTGAAGCTTTCTTT. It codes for CASSYREVGMNTEAFF.

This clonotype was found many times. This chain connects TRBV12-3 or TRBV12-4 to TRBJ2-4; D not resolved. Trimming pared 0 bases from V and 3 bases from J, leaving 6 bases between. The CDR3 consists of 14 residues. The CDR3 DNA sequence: TGTGCCAGCAGTTTAGCGTTAGGCAAAAACATTCAGTACTTC. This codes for CASSLALGKNIQYF.

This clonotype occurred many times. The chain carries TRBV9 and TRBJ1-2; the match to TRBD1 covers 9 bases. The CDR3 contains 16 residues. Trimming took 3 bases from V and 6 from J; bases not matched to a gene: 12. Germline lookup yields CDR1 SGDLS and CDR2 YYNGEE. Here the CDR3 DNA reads TGTGCCAGCAGCGCAAGCCTACTGGACAGGGGCGATGGCTACACCTTC. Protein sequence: CASSASLLDRGDGYTF.

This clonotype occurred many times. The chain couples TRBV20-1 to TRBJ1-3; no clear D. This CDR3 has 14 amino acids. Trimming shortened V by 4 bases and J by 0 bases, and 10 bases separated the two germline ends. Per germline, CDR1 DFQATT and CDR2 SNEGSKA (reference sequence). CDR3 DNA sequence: TGCAGTGCTATCCTGGGAAGCTCTGGAAACACCATATATTTT. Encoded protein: CSAILGSSGNTIYF.

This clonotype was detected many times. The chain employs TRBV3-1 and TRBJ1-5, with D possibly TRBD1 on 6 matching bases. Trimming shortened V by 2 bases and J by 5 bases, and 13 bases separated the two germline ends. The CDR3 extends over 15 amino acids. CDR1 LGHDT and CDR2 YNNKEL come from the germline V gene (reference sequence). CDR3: CASSQTLDRYQPQHF. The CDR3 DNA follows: TGTGCCAGCAGCCAAACCTTAGACAGGTATCAGCCCCAGCATTTT.

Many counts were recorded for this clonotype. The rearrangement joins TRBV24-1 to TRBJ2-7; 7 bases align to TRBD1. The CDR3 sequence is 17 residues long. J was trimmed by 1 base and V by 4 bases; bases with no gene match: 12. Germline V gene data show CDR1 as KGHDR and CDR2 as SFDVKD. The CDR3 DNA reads TGTGCCACCAGTGACCCAAGTCCGGGACAGATTTCCTACGAGCAGTACTTC. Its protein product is CATSDPSPGQISYEQYF.

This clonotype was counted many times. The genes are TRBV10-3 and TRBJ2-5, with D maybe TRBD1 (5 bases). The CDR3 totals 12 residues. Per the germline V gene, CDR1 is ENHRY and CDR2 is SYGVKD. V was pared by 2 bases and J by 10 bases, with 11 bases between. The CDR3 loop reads CAISEGHVDQYF. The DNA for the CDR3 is TGTGCCATCAGTGAGGGACATGTTGACCAGTACTTC.

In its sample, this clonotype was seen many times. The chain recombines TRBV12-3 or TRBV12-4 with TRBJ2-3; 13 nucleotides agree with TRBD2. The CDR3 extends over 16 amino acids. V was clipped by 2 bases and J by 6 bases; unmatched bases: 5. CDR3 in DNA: TGTGCCAGCAGTTTACTACTAGCGGGAGGGCATGATACGCAGTATTTT. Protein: CASSLLLAGGHDTQYF.

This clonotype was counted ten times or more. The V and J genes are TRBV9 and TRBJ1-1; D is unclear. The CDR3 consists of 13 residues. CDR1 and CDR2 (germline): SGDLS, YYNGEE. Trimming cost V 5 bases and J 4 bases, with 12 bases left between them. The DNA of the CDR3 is TGTGCCAGCAGTGAAATCGGGATCACTGAAGCTTTCTTT. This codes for CASSEIGITEAFF.

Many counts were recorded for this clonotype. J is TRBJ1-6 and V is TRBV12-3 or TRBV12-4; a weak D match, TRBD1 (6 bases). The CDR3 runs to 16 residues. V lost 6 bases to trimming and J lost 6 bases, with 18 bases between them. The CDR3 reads CASSPQTGFGNSPLHF. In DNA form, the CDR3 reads TGTGCCAGCAGCCCACAAACAGGGTTTGGTAATTCACCCCTCCACTTT.

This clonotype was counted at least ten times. The CDR3 protein is CSARRDPDTQYF. CDR3 nucleotides: TGCAGTGCTCGGAGGGACCCCGATACGCAGTATTTT. This chain uses TRBV20-1 with TRBJ2-3; a possible D gene is TRBD2 (6 bases). Germline V lookup: CDR1 DFQATT, CDR2 SNEGSKA (reference sequence). The V gene lost 5 bases and the J gene lost 6 bases, with 12 bases spanning the gap. The CDR3 sequence is 12 residues long.